The rows below give T cell receptor beta chains drawn from one sample of a study of T cells expressing NK-cell markers. TCRdb reprocessed the 5' RACE reads and keeps a single row for each CDR3 protein, giving no DNA. Its table lists about 540,000 distinct CDR3 sequences. Sequenced material: blood T cells: a sorted CD56 or NKG2C T cell subset, CD4+ or CD8+ T cells, or bulk PBMC T cells (not recorded which). The receptors here all came from a man aged 18 to 30 in good health. Each CDR3 is given with its conserved first and last residue.

length	V	J	CDR3
13	TRBV7-8	TRBJ2-1	CASSLAQGPGQFF
16	TRBV6-5	TRBJ2-1	CASSSPRRDRLNEQFF
15	TRBV20-1	TRBJ2-1	CSAGRYSGPDSEQFF
13	TRBV7-2	TRBJ2-7	CASSPRTGVEQYF
15	TRBV6-1	TRBJ1-2	CASSDGHRSNYGYTF
19	TRBV27	TRBJ2-1	CASSLRGTSGRAVGNEQFF
14	TRBV5-1	TRBJ2-3	CASSSRQDPNTQYF
16	TRBV7-9	TRBJ2-7	CASSSTDRVPSYEQYF
18	TRBV5-1	TRBJ2-2	CASTPPGLSRKDTGELFF
13	TRBV7-6	TRBJ2-5	CASSLDVGETQYF
16	TRBV9	TRBJ1-3	CASSTRQGLSGNTIYF
18	TRBV5-1	TRBJ1-2	CASSLGSRTRWDVYGYTF
19	TRBV4-2	TRBJ2-2	CASSPTYRYSSTNTGELFF
16	TRBV11-3	TRBJ2-3	CASSLIRSRYTDTQYF
14	TRBV12-3/TRBV12-4	TRBJ2-1	CASSEKHRVGEQFF